This entry features one T cell receptor (beta chain) sequence. What it binds is not known. Constant-region reverse primers amplified full-length variable regions, followed by semi-nested Nested Universal Primer A PCR. TCRdb recomputed calls from the 5' RACE reads with MiXCR, one row per CDR3 protein. The data show roughly 38,000 distinct CDR3 sequences, over 15% seen once. Study-level results: Greatest tumor Treg TCR overlap was with tumor naive CD4+ cells.

This CDR3 spans 14 amino acids. In germline, CDR1 is SGDLS, CDR2 YYNGEE. With 2 bases clipped from V and 4 bases from J, the junction kept 1 base outside the gene matches. The receptor was derived from a female donor with breast cancer. The J gene is TRBJ2-7, the V gene TRBV9; 12 bases line up with TRBD2. Sequencing was carried out using naive CD4+ T cells sorted from a lymph node. Stated subset: naive CD4+ T cells, CD4+CD45RA+CD25-. CDR3 amino acids: CASSVTSGSYEQYF. The CDR3 coding sequence is TGTGCCAGCAGCGTGACTAGCGGGAGTTACGAGCAGTACTTC.